A single sample gave rise to the 7 T cell receptor beta chains below, sequenced in a study of CD8 T cells in Susac syndrome. cDNA came from around 0.5 to 1 ug RNA primed by random hexamers. TCRdb reprocessed the immunoSEQ multiplex PCR reads with MiXCR, giving one entry per CDR3 protein. This sample yields over 100,000 distinct CDR3 sequences, of which 85% to 95% are seen a single time; approximately 0.12% belongs to the top ten. Sequencing was performed on CD8+ T cells from PBMCs. The receptors were sampled from a human donor in good health.

The rearrangement links TRBV3-1 to TRBJ2-2; maybe TRBD1 (6 bases). Per the germline V gene, CDR1 is LGHDT and CDR2 is YNNKEL (reference sequence). Trimming stripped 6 bases from V and 1 base from J, with 9 bases between. The length of the CDR3 is 14 residues. The CDR3 reads CASRTGLNTGELFF. The CDR3 coding sequence is TGTGCCAGCAGGACAGGACTGAACACCGGGGAGCTGTTTTTT.

The chain joins TRBV25-1 to TRBJ2-2; D remains unclear. V was clipped by 2 bases and J by 5 bases, with 12 bases between them. Germline V gene sequence: CDR1 MGHDK, CDR2 SYGVNS. The CDR3 is 15 amino acids. CDR3 bases: TGTGCCAGCAGTGAAGACCCGGCTGCGACCGGGGAGCTGTTTTTT. It encodes CASSEDPAATGELFF. The full variable domain, its missing parts supplied by reference TRBV25-1 and TRBJ2-2, is EADIYQTPRYLVIGTGKKITLECSQTMGHDKMYWYQQDPGMELHLIHYSYGVNSTEKGDLSSESTVSRIRTEHFPLTLESARPSHTSQYLCASSEDPAATGELFFGEGSRLTVL.

In the case of this clonotype: A read error may produce the germline difference seen at one junction end. This chain joins TRBV20-1 and TRBJ2-7; D call uncertain. CDR3 length equals 10 residues. Germline lookup yields CDR1 DFQATT and CDR2 SNEGSKA (reference sequence). The CDR3 coding sequence is TGCAGTGCTGTATTTGTAGGGCTTGACTTC. It translates to CSAVFVGLDF.

V usage is TRBV6-4 and J usage is TRBJ1-2; TRBD1 agrees at 9 bases. The V gene end was trimmed by 8 bases and the J gene end by 5 bases; junction bases not matched to a gene: 12. Germline V lookup: CDR1 MRHNA, CDR2 SNTAGT. This CDR3 comprises 15 residues. The CDR3 is CASCPGQGSCYGYTF. DNA of the CDR3: TGTGCCAGCTGCCCGGGACAGGGATCGTGTTATGGCTACACCTTC.

DNA of the CDR3: TGTGCCAGCTCACCAGCGGCCGGAGACTATGGCTACACCTTC. Protein product: CASSPAAGDYGYTF. The chain joins TRBV18 to TRBJ1-2; no clear D. In germline, CDR1 is KGHSH, CDR2 LQKENI. The CDR3 is 14 residues long. The V end was cut by 2 bases, the J end by 3 bases, with 10 bases between.

The chain links TRBV7-2 to TRBJ2-1; perhaps TRBD2 as D (6 bases). The ends were cut back, 2 bases at V and 9 bases at J, with 14 bases in the middle. Germline V gene lookup returns CDR1 SGHTA and CDR2 FQGNSA. The CDR3 runs to 14 residues. The CDR3 reads CASSLSDYSGEQFF. The CDR3 DNA reads TGTGCCAGCAGCTTATCGGACTATAGCGGTGAGCAGTTCTTC.

The chain links TRBV13 to TRBJ2-7, with D perhaps matching TRBD1 or TRBD2 (7 bases each). Trimming removed 4 bases from V and 5 bases from J, with 21 bases in between. The germline gives CDR1 PRHDT, CDR2 FYEKMQ (reference sequence). This CDR3 comprises 16 residues. CDR3 nucleotides: TGTGCCAGCAGCTACTCATTGCCCAGGGGGGGCGACGAGCAGTACTTC. Its protein is CASSYSLPRGGDEQYF.